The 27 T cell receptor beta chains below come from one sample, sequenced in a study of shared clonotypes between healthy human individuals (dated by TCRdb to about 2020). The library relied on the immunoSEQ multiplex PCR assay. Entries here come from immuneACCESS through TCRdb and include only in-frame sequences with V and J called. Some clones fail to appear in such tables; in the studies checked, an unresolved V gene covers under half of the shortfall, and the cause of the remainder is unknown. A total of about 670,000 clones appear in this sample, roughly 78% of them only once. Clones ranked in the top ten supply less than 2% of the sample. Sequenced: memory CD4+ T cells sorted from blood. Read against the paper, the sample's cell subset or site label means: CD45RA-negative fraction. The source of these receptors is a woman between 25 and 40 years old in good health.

The CDR3 protein is CATSQEPQGRSSDQPQHF. The CDR3 nucleotides read TGTGCCACCAGCCAAGAGCCCCAGGGAAGGTCGTCGGATCAGCCCCAGCATTTT. The chain combines TRBV15 with TRBJ1-5; D may be TRBD1 (5 bases). Trimming removed 5 bases at V and 5 bases at J, with 25 bases between. Germline-derived CDR1 and CDR2 are LNHNV and YYDKDF (reference sequence). The length of the CDR3 is 18 residues.

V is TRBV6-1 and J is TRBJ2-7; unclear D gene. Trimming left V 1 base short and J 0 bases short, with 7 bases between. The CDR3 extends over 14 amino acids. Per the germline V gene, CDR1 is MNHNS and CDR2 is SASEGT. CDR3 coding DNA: TGTGCCAGCAGTGAAGGTAGCCTCTCCTACGAGCAGTACTTC. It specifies CASSEGSLSYEQYF.

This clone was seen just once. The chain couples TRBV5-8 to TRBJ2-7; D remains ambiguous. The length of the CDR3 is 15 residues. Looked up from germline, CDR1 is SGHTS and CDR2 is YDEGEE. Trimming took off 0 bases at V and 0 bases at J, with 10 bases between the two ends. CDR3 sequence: CASSLGRISSYEQYF. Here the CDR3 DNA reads TGTGCCAGCAGCTTGGGGAGAATAAGCTCCTACGAGCAGTACTTC.

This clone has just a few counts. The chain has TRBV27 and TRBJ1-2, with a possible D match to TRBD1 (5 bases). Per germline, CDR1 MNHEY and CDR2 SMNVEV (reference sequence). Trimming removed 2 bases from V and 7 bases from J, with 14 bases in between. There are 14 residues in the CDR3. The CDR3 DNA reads TGTGCCAGCAGTTTAAGAAGGGGCGTGGGTGGCTACACCTTC. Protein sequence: CASSLRRGVGGYTF.

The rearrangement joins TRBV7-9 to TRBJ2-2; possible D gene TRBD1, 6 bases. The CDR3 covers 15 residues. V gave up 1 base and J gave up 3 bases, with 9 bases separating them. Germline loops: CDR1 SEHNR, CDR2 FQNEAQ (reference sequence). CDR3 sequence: CASSLVTGYTGELFF. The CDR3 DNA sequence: TGTGCCAGCAGCTTAGTAACAGGGTACACCGGGGAGCTGTTTTTT.

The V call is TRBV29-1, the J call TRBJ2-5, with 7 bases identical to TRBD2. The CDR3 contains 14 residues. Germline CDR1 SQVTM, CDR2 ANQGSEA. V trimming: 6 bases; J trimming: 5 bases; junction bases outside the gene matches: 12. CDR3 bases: TGCAGCGTGGCCCCCCAGCTGGGAGGGGAGACCCAGTACTTC. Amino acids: CSVAPQLGGETQYF.

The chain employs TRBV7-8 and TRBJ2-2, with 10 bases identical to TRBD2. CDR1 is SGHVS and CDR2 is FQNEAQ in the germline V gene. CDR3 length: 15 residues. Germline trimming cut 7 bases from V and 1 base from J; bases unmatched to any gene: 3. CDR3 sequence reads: CASTRTSGNTGELFF. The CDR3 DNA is TGTGCCAGCACCCGGACTAGCGGGAACACCGGGGAGCTGTTTTTT. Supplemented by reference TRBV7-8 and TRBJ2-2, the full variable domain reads GAGVSQSPRYKVAKRGQDVALRCDPISGHVSLFWYQQALGQGPEFLTYFQNEAQLDKSGLPSDRFFAERPEGSVSTLKIQRTQQEDSAVYLCASTRTSGNTGELFFGEGSRLTVL.

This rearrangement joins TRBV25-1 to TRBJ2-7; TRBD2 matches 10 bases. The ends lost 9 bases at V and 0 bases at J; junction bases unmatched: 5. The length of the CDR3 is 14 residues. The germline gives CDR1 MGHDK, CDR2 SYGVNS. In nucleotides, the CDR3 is TGTGCCAGTGTAGCGGGGGGCCCCTCCTACGAGCAGTACTTC. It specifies CASVAGGPSYEQYF.

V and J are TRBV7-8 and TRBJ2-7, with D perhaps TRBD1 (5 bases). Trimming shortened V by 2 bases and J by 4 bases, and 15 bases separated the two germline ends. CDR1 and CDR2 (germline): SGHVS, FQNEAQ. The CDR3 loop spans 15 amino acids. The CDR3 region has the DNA TGTGCCAGCAGCTTAAACAGGTTTAAGCTGTACGAGCAGTACTTC. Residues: CASSLNRFKLYEQYF.

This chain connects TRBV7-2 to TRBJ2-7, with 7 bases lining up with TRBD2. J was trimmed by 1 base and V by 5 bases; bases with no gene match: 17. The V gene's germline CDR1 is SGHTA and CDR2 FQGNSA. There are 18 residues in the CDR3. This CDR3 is CASSRDGSGPFPSYEQYF. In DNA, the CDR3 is TGTGCCAGCAGCCGAGACGGTAGCGGGCCTTTCCCTTCCTACGAGCAGTACTTC.

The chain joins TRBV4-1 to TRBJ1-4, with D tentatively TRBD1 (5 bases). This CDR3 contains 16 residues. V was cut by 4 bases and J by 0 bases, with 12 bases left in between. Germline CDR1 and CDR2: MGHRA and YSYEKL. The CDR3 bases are TGCGCCAGCAGCCGGGACGGAAGGTCAACTAATGAAAAACTGTTTTTT. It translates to CASSRDGRSTNEKLFF.

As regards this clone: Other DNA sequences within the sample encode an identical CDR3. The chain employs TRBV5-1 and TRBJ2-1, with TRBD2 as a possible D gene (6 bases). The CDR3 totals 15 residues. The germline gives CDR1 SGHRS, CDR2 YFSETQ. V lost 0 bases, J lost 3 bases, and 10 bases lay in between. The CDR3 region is CASSLASAGYNEQFF. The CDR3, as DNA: TGCGCCAGCAGCTTGGCCTCAGCGGGCTACAATGAGCAGTTCTTC.

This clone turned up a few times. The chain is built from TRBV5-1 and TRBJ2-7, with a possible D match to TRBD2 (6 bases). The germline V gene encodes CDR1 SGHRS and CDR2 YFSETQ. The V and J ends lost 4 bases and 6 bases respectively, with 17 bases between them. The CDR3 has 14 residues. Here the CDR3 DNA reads TGCGCCAGCAGCGATGGTCCTCCCGGGGGCGAGCAGTACTTC. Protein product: CASSDGPPGGEQYF.

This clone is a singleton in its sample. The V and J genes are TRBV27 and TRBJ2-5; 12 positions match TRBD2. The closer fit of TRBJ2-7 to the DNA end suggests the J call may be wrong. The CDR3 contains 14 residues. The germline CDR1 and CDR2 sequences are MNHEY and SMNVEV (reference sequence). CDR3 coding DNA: TGTGCCAGAAGCGGACTAGCGGGGTCCTACGAGCAGTACTTC. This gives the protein CARSGLAGSYEQYF.

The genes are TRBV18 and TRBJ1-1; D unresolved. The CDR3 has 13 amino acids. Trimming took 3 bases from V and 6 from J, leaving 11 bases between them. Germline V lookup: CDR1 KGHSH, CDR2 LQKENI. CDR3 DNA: TGTGCCAGCTCACCCAGGCGGGAGGCTGAAGCTTTCTTT. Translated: CASSPRREAEAFF.

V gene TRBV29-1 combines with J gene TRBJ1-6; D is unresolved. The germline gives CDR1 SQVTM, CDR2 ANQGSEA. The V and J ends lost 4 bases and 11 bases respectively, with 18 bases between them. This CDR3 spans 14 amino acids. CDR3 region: CSVASGAIGTPLHF. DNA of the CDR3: TGCAGCGTTGCGTCAGGAGCTATCGGGACACCCCTCCACTTT.

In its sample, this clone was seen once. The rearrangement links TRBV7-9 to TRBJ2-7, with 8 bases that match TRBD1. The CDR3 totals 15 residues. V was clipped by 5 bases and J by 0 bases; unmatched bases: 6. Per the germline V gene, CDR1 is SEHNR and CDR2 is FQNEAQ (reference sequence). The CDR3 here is CASSPWTGSSYEQYF. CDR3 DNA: TGTGCCAGCAGCCCTTGGACAGGGAGCTCCTACGAGCAGTACTTC.

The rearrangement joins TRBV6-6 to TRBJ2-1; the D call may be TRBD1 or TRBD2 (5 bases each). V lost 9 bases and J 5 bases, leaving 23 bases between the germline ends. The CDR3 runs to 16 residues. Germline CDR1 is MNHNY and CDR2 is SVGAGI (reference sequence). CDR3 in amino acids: CASRQPGRALNNEQFF. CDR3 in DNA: TGTGCCAGTAGACAACCGGGGCGGGCCTTAAACAATGAGCAGTTCTTC.

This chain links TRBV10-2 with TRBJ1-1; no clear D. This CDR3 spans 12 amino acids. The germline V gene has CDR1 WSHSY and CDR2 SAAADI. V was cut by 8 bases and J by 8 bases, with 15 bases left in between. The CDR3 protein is CASAGPGGEAFF. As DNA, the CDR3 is TGCGCCAGCGCGGGCCCTGGAGGAGAAGCTTTCTTT.

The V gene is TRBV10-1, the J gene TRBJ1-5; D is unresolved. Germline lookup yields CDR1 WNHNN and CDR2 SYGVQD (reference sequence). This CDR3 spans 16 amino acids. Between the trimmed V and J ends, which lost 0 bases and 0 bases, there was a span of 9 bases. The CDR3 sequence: CASSESSAYSNQPQHF. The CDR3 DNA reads TGCGCCAGCAGTGAGTCGTCAGCTTATAGCAATCAGCCCCAGCATTTT.

The DNA for the CDR3 is TGTGCCAGCAGTGGTCAGGGGTCCCTTCAGCCCCAGCATTTT. Its translation is CASSGQGSLQPQHF. The chain uses TRBV28 and TRBJ1-5; tentative D call: TRBD1 (6 bases). Trimming took off 5 bases at V and 6 bases at J, with 14 bases between the two ends. Germline V gives CDR1 MDHEN, CDR2 SYDVKM. This CDR3 spans 14 amino acids.

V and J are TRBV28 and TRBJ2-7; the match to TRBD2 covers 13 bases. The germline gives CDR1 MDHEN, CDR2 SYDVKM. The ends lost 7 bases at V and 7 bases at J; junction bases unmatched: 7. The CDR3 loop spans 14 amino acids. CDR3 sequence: CASTRTSGSGEQYF. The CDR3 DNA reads TGTGCCAGCACTAGGACTAGCGGGAGCGGGGAGCAGTACTTC.

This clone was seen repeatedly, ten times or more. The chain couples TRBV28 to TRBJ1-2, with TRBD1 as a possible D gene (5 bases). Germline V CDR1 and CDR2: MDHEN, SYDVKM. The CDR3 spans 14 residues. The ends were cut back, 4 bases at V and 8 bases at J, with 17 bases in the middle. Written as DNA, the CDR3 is TGTGCCAGCAGTTACCCTCGGGGCTTATTGGGCTACACCTTC. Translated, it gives CASSYPRGLLGYTF.

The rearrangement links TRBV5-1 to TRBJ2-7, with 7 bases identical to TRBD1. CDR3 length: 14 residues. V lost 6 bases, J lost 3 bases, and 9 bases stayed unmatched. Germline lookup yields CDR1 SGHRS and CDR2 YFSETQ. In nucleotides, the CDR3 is TGCGCCAGCACCCTCGGGACAGCAAACTACGAGCAGTACTTC. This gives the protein CASTLGTANYEQYF.

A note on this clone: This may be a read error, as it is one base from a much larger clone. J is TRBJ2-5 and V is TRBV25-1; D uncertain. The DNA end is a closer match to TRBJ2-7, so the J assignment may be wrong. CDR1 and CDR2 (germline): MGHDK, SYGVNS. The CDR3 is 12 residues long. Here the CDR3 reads CASSGSSYEQYF. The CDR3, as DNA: TGTGCCAGCAGTGGGAGCTCCTACGAGCAGTACTTC.

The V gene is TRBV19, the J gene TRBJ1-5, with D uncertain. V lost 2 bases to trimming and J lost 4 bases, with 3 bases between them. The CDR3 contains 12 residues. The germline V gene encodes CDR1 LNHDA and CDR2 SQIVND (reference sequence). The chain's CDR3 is CASSIWNQPQHF. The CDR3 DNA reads TGTGCCAGTAGTATATGGAATCAGCCCCAGCATTTT.

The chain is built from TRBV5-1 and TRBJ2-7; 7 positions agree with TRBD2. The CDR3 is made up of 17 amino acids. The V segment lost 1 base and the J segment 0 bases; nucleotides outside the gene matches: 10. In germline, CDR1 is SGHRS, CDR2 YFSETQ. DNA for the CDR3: TGCGCCAGCAGCTTGCCCGGGGGGTTGAGCCTCTCCTACGAGCAGTACTTC. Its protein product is CASSLPGGLSLSYEQYF.